The 8 T cell receptor beta chains reported below all come from one sample, sequenced in a study of TIL therapy for anti-PD-1-resistant metastatic lung cancer. This was the immunoSEQ v3 assay. Assay: immunoSEQ multiplex PCR; the TCRdb copy retains only in-frame clones and omits some. This table holds about 45,000 clones, 70% to 85% found once. Specified time point: pre-treatment sample, taken before nivolumab and TIL therapy. The input for sequencing was blood, taken at baseline. The source of these receptors is a man between 65 and 85 years old with non-small cell lung cancer.

This chain links TRBV7-8 with TRBJ1-5; D might be TRBD1 (6 bases). Between the trimmed V and J ends, which lost 5 bases and 1 base, there was a span of 15 bases. The germline V gene has CDR1 SGHVS and CDR2 FQNEAQ. The CDR3 has 16 residues. The CDR3 sequence: CASSPRTDGSNQPQHF. CDR3 DNA sequence: TGTGCCAGCAGCCCCCGGACAGACGGAAGCAATCAGCCCCAGCATTTT.

The chain employs TRBV6-6 and TRBJ2-1; D unresolved. V was clipped by 4 bases and J by 7 bases, with 8 bases between them. CDR1 and CDR2 (germline): MNHNY, SVGAGI (reference sequence). CDR3 size: 12 residues. CDR3 sequence: CASSSLRNEQFF. For the CDR3, the DNA is TGTGCCAGCAGTTCCCTGAGAAATGAGCAGTTCTTC.

The V and J genes are TRBV19 and TRBJ1-5; a possible D gene is TRBD1 (5 bases). Germline V gene lookup returns CDR1 LNHDA and CDR2 SQIVND (reference sequence). Trimming cost V 0 bases and J 1 base, with 7 bases left between them. The CDR3 covers 15 residues. CDR3 sequence: CASSIDGGSNQPQHF. The CDR3 DNA is TGTGCCAGTAGTATAGACGGGGGGAGCAATCAGCCCCAGCATTTT.

This sequence joins TRBV28 and TRBJ2-3; 9 positions agree with TRBD2. V dropped 5 bases and J dropped 4; count of bases not matched to a gene: 10. The CDR3 contains 16 residues. Germline-derived CDR1 and CDR2 are MDHEN and SYDVKM. The CDR3 loop is CASSRRLAGRADTQYF. The CDR3 DNA follows: TGTGCCAGCAGTCGACGTCTAGCGGGAAGGGCAGATACGCAGTATTTT.

V and J are TRBV7-2 and TRBJ2-7; D is unclear. The germline gives CDR1 SGHTA, CDR2 FQGNSA. V was cut by 0 bases and J by 6 bases, with 3 bases left in between. The CDR3 extends over 11 amino acids. CDR3 DNA sequence: TGTGCCAGCAGCTTAGCCCTCGAGCAGTACTTC. Translation: CASSLALEQYF.

The V and J genes are TRBV28 and TRBJ1-5, with TRBD1 matching over 7 bases. V lost 6 bases to trimming and J lost 3 bases; unmatched junction nucleotides: 8. Germline V gene lookup returns CDR1 MDHEN and CDR2 SYDVKM. This CDR3 spans 15 amino acids. This CDR3 is CASSTPTGNNQPQHF. CDR3 sequence (DNA): TGTGCCAGCAGCACCCCGACAGGGAACAATCAGCCCCAGCATTTT.

The chain is built from TRBV29-1 and TRBJ2-7; tentatively, D is TRBD2 (6 bases). V shed 2 bases and J shed 6 bases, with 14 bases lying between them. CDR1 and CDR2 from the germline V gene are SQVTM and ANQGSEA. This CDR3 has 13 amino acids. The CDR3 is CSVERLSGGEQYF. For the CDR3, the DNA is TGCAGCGTTGAAAGGCTTAGCGGCGGCGAGCAGTACTTC.

This chain connects TRBV28 to TRBJ1-1; D unclear. Trimming cost V 7 bases and J 2 bases, with 8 bases left between them. CDR1 is MDHEN and CDR2 is SYDVKM in the germline V gene. The CDR3 spans 12 residues. The CDR3 sequence is CASTQINTEAFF. The CDR3 DNA is TGTGCCAGCACTCAAATAAACACTGAAGCTTTCTTT. Supplemented by reference TRBV28 and TRBJ1-1, the full variable domain reads DVKVTQSSRYLVKRTGEKVFLECVQDMDHENMFWYRQDPGLGLRLIYFSYDVKMKEKGDIPEGYSVSREKKERFSLILESASTNQTSMYLCASTQINTEAFFGQGTRLTVV.